The entry that follows covers one T cell receptor (beta chain) sequence. This table comes from immunoSEQ multiplex PCR, and its TCRdb copy is limited to in-frame clones, with some not included. The sample carries about 49,000 clones, 90% to 95% recorded once. The time point denotes: new active TB diagnosis, blood taken before or within 7 days of starting treatment. Germline-derived CDR1 and CDR2 are MDHEN and SYDVKM. The CDR3 runs to 14 residues. The V gene lost 6 bases and the J gene lost 4 bases, with 12 bases spanning the gap. The sample belongs to a study of T cells in tuberculosis. Study as a whole: IGRA-negative adolescents, IGRA-positive adolescents with latent tuberculosis and adults with active tuberculosis formed this South African cohort.

This specimen consisted of PBMCs, obtained at tuberculosis diagnosis. The receptor's source is an adult with tuberculosis. The chain uses TRBV28 and TRBJ2-2; D is possibly TRBD2 (5 bases). The CDR3 sequence is CASSPERSTGELFF. DNA of the CDR3: TGTGCCAGCAGCCCGGAGCGGTCCACCGGGGAGCTGTTTTTT.